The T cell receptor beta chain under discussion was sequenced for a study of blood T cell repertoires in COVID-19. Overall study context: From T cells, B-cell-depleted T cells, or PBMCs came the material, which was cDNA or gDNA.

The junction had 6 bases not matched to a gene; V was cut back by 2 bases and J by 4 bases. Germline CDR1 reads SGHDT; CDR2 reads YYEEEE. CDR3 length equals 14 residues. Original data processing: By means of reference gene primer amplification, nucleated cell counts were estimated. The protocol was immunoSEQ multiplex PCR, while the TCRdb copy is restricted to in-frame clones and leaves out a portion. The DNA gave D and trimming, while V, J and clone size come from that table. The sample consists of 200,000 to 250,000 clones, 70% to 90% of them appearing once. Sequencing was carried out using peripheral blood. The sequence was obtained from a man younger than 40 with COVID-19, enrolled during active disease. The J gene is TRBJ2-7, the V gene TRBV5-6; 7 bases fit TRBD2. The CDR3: CASSFSTSSYEQYF. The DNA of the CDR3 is TGTGCCAGCAGCTTTTCGACTAGCTCTTACGAGCAGTACTTC.